These 26 T cell receptor beta chains were sequenced from one sample in a study of identical twins. TCRdb independently ran MiXCR on the 5' RACE reads; one entry per CDR3 protein. The top ten hold 0.25% to 0.3% of the sample, which has 1.5 million to 2 million distinct CDR3 sequences, more than 30% seen once. The sample consisted of cord blood. The receptor set was obtained from a newborn girl in good health.

This clonotype has a count of ten or more. The rearrangement joins TRBV20-1 to TRBJ2-7; TRBD2 matches at 10 bases. This CDR3 is built from 15 residues. Per the germline V gene, CDR1 is DFQATT and CDR2 is SNEGSKA (reference sequence). J lost 3 bases, V lost 0 bases, and 5 bases had no gene match. In DNA form, the CDR3 reads TGCAGTGCTAGAGATCCTAGCGGGGGTTTCTACGAGCAGTACTTC. This encodes CSARDPSGGFYEQYF.

V usage is TRBV20-1 and J usage is TRBJ1-1; possibly TRBD1 for D (5 bases). Trimming pared 0 bases from V and 4 bases from J, leaving 12 bases between. The CDR3 has 14 residues. Germline V gene sequence: CDR1 DFQATT, CDR2 SNEGSKA (reference sequence). Here the CDR3 DNA reads TGCAGTGCTAGAGATTTAAGGAGGGGCACTGAAGCTTTCTTT. Its translation is CSARDLRRGTEAFF.

V usage is TRBV29-1 and J usage is TRBJ1-4; D is unclear. With 4 bases removed from V and 8 bases from J, the gap between germline ends came to 11 bases. The CDR3 has 12 residues. Germline values: CDR1 SQVTM, CDR2 ANQGSEA. CDR3 amino acids: CSVGRLGEKLFF. In DNA form, the CDR3 reads TGCAGCGTTGGCAGGCTCGGGGAAAAACTGTTTTTT.

The chain couples TRBV12-3 or TRBV12-4 to TRBJ1-2; 9 bases are a match to TRBD1. The junction had 7 bases not matched to a gene; V was cut back by 1 base and J by 7 bases. CDR3 length: 15 residues. DNA for the CDR3: TGTGCCAGCAGTTTAGGGGGACAGGGATCCTGTGGCTACACCTTC. Its protein product is CASSLGGQGSCGYTF.

This clonotype has just a few counts. The rearrangement links TRBV20-1 to TRBJ2-3, with TRBD1 matching over 9 bases. In germline, CDR1 is DFQATT, CDR2 SNEGSKA (reference sequence). After removal of 6 bases from V and 4 bases from J, the junction contained 5 bases not matched to a gene. This CDR3 contains 13 residues. CDR3 bases: TGCAGTGCCTTGGACAGGGGCCCAGATACGCAGTATTTT. Translating it yields CSALDRGPDTQYF.

This rearrangement joins TRBV6-6 to TRBJ1-1; 8 nucleotides line up with TRBD1. Losses at the gene ends were 1 base for V and 4 bases for J; bases not matched to a gene: 5. CDR3 length: 15 residues. The V gene's germline CDR1 is MNHNY and CDR2 SVGAGI (reference sequence). The CDR3 DNA sequence: TGTGCCAGCAGTTACTGGTCAGGGGGCCCCACTGAAGCTTTCTTT. As protein: CASSYWSGGPTEAFF.

The chain has TRBV3-1 and TRBJ2-5; D gene unclear. Germline V gene sequence: CDR1 LGHDT, CDR2 YNNKEL (reference sequence). The CDR3 consists of 14 residues. V dropped 2 bases and J dropped 11 bases, with 18 bases sitting between them. CDR3 DNA: TGTGCCAGCAGCCAATCAGACGGATACAATGAGCAGTACTTC. Protein sequence: CASSQSDGYNEQYF.

This chain connects TRBV20-1 to TRBJ1-2; no reliable D call. V lost 5 bases, J lost 6 bases, and 19 bases lay in between. In germline, CDR1 is DFQATT, CDR2 SNEGSKA (reference sequence). The CDR3 covers 14 residues. CDR3 nucleotide sequence: TGCAGTGCTGGTCCACTGGGATTACCTAATGGCTACACCTTC. It encodes CSAGPLGLPNGYTF.

The V and J genes are TRBV6-6 and TRBJ1-6, with TRBD1 matching 8 bases. From germline, CDR1 is MNHNY and CDR2 SVGAGI (reference sequence). V trimming: 4 bases; J trimming: 4 bases; junction bases outside the gene matches: 0. The CDR3 has 14 amino acids. The CDR3 nucleotides are TGTGCCAGCAGTTGGGACAGGTATAATTCACCCCTCCACTTT. This sequence encodes CASSWDRYNSPLHF.

This clonotype was observed a few times. This chain joins TRBV2 and TRBJ1-2; D possibly corresponds to TRBD1 (6 bases). V was cut by 1 base and J by 6 bases, with 15 bases left in between. Germline-derived CDR1 and CDR2 are SNHLY and FYNNEI. The CDR3 spans 15 residues. DNA of the CDR3: TGTGCCAGCAGTGAAGTTGAAGGGGGAGGAAATGGCTACACCTTC. It yields the protein CASSEVEGGGNGYTF.

The chain joins TRBV24-1 to TRBJ2-1; no reliable D call. The CDR3 loop spans 13 amino acids. Trimming removed 1 base from V and 5 bases from J, with 5 bases in between. Germline V lookup: CDR1 KGHDR, CDR2 SFDVKD. Here the CDR3 reads CATSDFADNEQFF. The DNA of the CDR3 is TGTGCCACCAGTGATTTTGCGGACAATGAGCAGTTCTTC.

This chain connects TRBV12-3 or TRBV12-4 to TRBJ1-1; tentatively, D is TRBD1 (6 bases). This CDR3 has 13 amino acids. Deletions cut 7 bases from V and 4 bases from J, with 13 bases between. The CDR3 sequence is CASTHGTLTEAFF. As DNA, the CDR3 is TGTGCCAGCACCCATGGGACACTCACTGAAGCTTTCTTT.

This clonotype has more than one count but fewer than ten. The gene calls are TRBV24-1 and TRBJ2-7; 9 positions match TRBD1. The CDR3 length is 15 residues. CDR1 is KGHDR and CDR2 is SFDVKD in the germline V gene. The V and J ends lost 5 bases and 3 bases, in that order; junction bases with no gene match: 7. This CDR3 reads CATSGTGTGIYEQYF. In DNA, the CDR3 is TGTGCCACCAGTGGAACCGGGACAGGGATCTACGAGCAGTACTTC.

The rearrangement joins TRBV11-1 to TRBJ2-6; no clear D gene. V was cut by 2 bases and J by 0 bases, with 8 bases left in between. The CDR3 is 16 residues long. The germline V gene encodes CDR1 SGHAT and CDR2 FQDESV (reference sequence). For the CDR3, the DNA is TGTGCCAGCAGCTTATATATCCCCTCTGGGGCCAACGTCCTGACTTTC. Translated: CASSLYIPSGANVLTF.

This chain joins TRBV30 and TRBJ1-2; possible D gene TRBD1, 5 bases. This CDR3 spans 13 amino acids. V lost 3 bases to trimming and J lost 2 bases, with 10 bases between them. Germline V gives CDR1 GTSNPN, CDR2 SVGIG (reference sequence). The CDR3 DNA is TGTGCCTGGAGATGGGGCGGGAACTATGGCTACACCTTC. Encoded protein: CAWRWGGNYGYTF.

J is TRBJ2-3 and V is TRBV14, with D unresolved. Germline V CDR1 and CDR2: SGHDN, FVKESK. CDR3 length equals 16 residues. Between the trimmed V and J ends, which lost 1 base and 0 bases, there was a span of 11 bases. The CDR3 nucleotides read TGTGCCAGCAGCCAAGGGAGTTATCCTAGCACAGATACGCAGTATTTT. It yields the protein CASSQGSYPSTDTQYF.

The rearrangement joins TRBV18 to TRBJ2-5; D is uncertain. Germline V gene lookup returns CDR1 KGHSH and CDR2 LQKENI. This CDR3 has 17 amino acids. V lost 2 bases to trimming and J lost 3 bases, with 19 bases between them. Here the CDR3 DNA reads TGTGCCAGCTCACCAGGTTTCTCCCTCTCCGTCAAAGAGACCCAGTACTTC. Amino acids: CASSPGFSLSVKETQYF. Supplemented by reference TRBV18 and TRBJ2-5, the full variable domain reads NAGVMQNPRHLVRRRGQEARLRCSPMKGHSHVYWYRQLPEEGLKFMVYLQKENIIDESGMPKERFSAEFPKEGPSILRIQQVVRGDSAAYFCASSPGFSLSVKETQYFGPGTRLLVL.

The V call is TRBV12-3 or TRBV12-4, the J call TRBJ2-4; 7 bases align to TRBD1. The tail of the sequence fits TRBJ2-5 better, so the J call may be wrong. The CDR3 runs to 14 residues. The chain's CDR3 is CASSSTGSMETQYF. For the CDR3, the DNA is TGTGCCAGCAGTTCGACAGGGTCGATGGAGACCCAGTACTTC.

This clonotype was seen a few times. CDR3: CSARQGGSYNEQYF. CDR3 DNA sequence: TGCAGTGCTAGACAGGGAGGGTCCTACAATGAGCAGTACTTC. The V and J genes are TRBV20-1 and TRBJ2-7; 7 bases are shared with TRBD2. Germline CDR1 reads DFQATT; CDR2 reads SNEGSKA (reference sequence). The CDR3 extends over 14 amino acids. V shed 2 bases, J shed 7 bases, and the junction held 11 bases outside the gene matches.

The sample holds a few counts of this clonotype. The chain carries TRBV24-1 and TRBJ2-3; perhaps TRBD2 as D (5 bases). There are 16 residues in the CDR3. Trimming removed 3 bases from V and 0 bases from J, with 12 bases in between. Per the germline V gene, CDR1 is KGHDR and CDR2 is SFDVKD. The CDR3 bases are TGTGCCACCAGTGATCGGCTAGCAGCTAGCACAGATACGCAGTATTTT. Its protein product is CATSDRLAASTDTQYF.

This chain connects TRBV7-2 to TRBJ2-4, with 8 bases matching TRBD1. The J call is doubtful: the DNA matches TRBJ2-5 better. The CDR3 runs to 16 residues. Germline CDR1 is SGHTA and CDR2 is FQGNSA. CDR3 region: CASSLVFAGGGETQYF. CDR3 DNA: TGTGCCAGCAGCTTAGTCTTCGCAGGGGGCGGAGAGACCCAGTACTTC.

This clonotype was seen ten or more times. The rearrangement joins TRBV20-1 to TRBJ1-2, with 8 bases aligning to TRBD1. V lost 1 base and J lost 6; bases outside the gene matches: 4. The CDR3 extends over 13 amino acids. Germline CDR1 DFQATT, CDR2 SNEGSKA (reference sequence). Written as DNA, the CDR3 is TGCAGTGCTAGAGCGTGGACAGGGAATGGCTACACCTTC. Amino acid sequence: CSARAWTGNGYTF.

This chain joins TRBV5-1 and TRBJ1-2; maybe TRBD1 (6 bases). The V end lost 0 bases, the J end lost 7 bases, and 13 bases lay between the germline ends. Germline V gives CDR1 SGHRS, CDR2 YFSETQ. This CDR3 is 14 amino acids long. The CDR3 DNA sequence: TGCGCCAGCAGCTTGGAGGGACACGTGGGTGGCTACACCTTC. Protein sequence: CASSLEGHVGGYTF.

Here the CDR3 reads CASSLEITSYEQYF. CDR3 DNA: TGTGCCAGCAGCTTAGAAATCACTTCCTACGAGCAGTACTTC. V and J are TRBV7-9 and TRBJ2-7; D unresolved. Germline V gives CDR1 SEHNR, CDR2 FQNEAQ (reference sequence). The CDR3 runs 14 residues. Trimming stripped 1 base from V and 1 base from J, with 8 bases between.

The chain couples TRBV4-1 to TRBJ2-3, with 8 bases that match TRBD2. From germline, CDR1 is MGHRA and CDR2 YSYEKL. J lost 10 bases, V lost 2 bases, and 5 bases had no gene match. The CDR3 length is 13 residues. The CDR3 nucleotides read TGCGCCAGCAGCCAATTGGGACTAGGGGCGCAGTATTTT. Translating it yields CASSQLGLGAQYF.

This clonotype was counted only a few times. CDR3 bases: TGCGCCAGCAGCCCCCCCTCCACCTTC. Protein product: CASSPPSTF. The chain uses TRBV5-1 and TRBJ1-2; D is ambiguous. This CDR3 contains 9 residues. V was shortened by 4 bases and J by 13 bases, with 8 bases between the two germline ends. Germline V gives CDR1 SGHRS, CDR2 YFSETQ.